Reported below is one TCR beta chain. Its antigen is still unknown. Trimming shortened V by 0 bases and J by 2 bases, and 8 bases separated the two germline ends. The CDR3 is made up of 14 amino acids. Germline CDR1 reads MNHEY; CDR2 reads SMNVEV (reference sequence). This entry belongs to a study of cytomegalovirus exposure and HLA in healthy donors. The wider study: For the approximately 420 genotyped donors, roughly 81% fell within the Caucasian-associated ancestry cluster.

Study-level findings and limits: In an earlier analysis, productive rearrangement rates for most beta V segments clustered near 87% or 30%. An analysis that was carried out later associated 15,000 to 20,000 TCR beta sequences with HLA alleles at 0.05 false discovery rate. The sole available immune exposure information was CMV serostatus.

The PCR contained 60 Vbeta and 13 Jbeta primers. The table came from immunoSEQ multiplex PCR; TCRdb's copy has only in-frame clones and leaves some out. Of about 130,000 clones in the sample, 66% are singletons; the top ten hold about 1.5%. The V call is TRBV27, the J call TRBJ2-7; no reliable D call. The sequence derives from a human donor in good health. Sequencing was performed on PBMCs. The CDR3 DNA reads as TGTGCCAGCAGTTTATCCCAGTCCCCCTACGAGCAGTACTTC. Protein: CASSLSQSPYEQYF.